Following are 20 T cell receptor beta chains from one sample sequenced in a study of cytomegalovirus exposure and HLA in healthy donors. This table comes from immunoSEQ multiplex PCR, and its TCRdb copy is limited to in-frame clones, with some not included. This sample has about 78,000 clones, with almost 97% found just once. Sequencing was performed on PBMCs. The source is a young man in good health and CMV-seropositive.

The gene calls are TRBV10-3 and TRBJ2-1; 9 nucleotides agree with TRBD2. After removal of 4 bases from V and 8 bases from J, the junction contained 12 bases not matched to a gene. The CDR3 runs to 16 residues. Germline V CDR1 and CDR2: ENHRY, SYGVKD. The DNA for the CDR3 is TGTGCCATCAGTGGACCAACTAGCGGGCAAGGGGATGAGCAGTTCTTC. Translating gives CAISGPTSGQGDEQFF.

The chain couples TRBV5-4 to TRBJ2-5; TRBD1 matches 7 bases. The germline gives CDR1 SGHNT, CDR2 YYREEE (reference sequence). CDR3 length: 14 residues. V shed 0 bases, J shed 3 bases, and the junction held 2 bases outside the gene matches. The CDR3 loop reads CASSLVGGEETQYF. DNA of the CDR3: TGTGCCAGCAGCTTGGTAGGGGGCGAAGAGACCCAGTACTTC.

The CDR3 nucleotides read TGTGCCAGCAGCCCTGCCAGTCTCTCCTACGAGCAGTACTTC. Amino acid sequence: CASSPASLSYEQYF. The genes are TRBV6-6 and TRBJ2-7; D unclear. The CDR3 runs 14 residues. Trimming took 6 bases from V and 0 from J, leaving 12 bases between them. Germline assignment: CDR1 MNHNY and CDR2 SVGAGI (reference sequence).

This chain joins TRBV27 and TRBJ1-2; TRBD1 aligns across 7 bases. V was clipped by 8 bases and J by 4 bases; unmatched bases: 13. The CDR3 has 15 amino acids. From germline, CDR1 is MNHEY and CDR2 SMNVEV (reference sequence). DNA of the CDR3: TGTGCCAGCCGGACGGGGGACAGCCGATCCTATGGCTACACCTTC. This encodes CASRTGDSRSYGYTF.

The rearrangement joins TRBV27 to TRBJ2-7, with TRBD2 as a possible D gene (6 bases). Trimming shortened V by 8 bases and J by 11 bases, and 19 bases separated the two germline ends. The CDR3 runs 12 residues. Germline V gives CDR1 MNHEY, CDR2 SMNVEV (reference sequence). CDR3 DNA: TGTGCCAGCGGGCCGGGACTTTACCAGGAGTACTTC. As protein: CASGPGLYQEYF.

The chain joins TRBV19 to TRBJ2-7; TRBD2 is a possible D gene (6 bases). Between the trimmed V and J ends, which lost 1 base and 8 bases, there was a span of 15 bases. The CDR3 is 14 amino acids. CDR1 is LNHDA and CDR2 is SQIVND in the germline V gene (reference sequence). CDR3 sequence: CASSIGTTHTKQYF. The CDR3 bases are TGTGCCAGTAGTATAGGGACTACCCATACGAAGCAGTACTTC.

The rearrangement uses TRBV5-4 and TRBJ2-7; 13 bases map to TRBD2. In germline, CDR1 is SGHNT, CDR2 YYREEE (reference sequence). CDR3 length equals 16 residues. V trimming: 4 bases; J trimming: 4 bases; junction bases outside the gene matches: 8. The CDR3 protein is CASSLGLAGVGYEQYF. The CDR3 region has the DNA TGTGCCAGCAGCCTAGGACTAGCGGGAGTAGGGTACGAGCAGTACTTC.

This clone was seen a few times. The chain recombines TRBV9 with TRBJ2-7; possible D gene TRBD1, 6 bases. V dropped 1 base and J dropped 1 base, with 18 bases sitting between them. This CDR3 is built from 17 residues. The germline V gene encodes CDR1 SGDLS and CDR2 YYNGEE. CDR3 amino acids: CASSVRPSEGGSYEQYF. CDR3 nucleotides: TGTGCCAGCAGCGTAAGGCCGAGCGAAGGGGGATCCTACGAGCAGTACTTC.

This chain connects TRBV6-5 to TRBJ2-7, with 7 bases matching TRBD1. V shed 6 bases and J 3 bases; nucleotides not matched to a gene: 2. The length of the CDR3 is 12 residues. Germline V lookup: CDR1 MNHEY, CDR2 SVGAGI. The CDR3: CASRGQSYEQYF. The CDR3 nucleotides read TGTGCCAGCAGGGGACAGAGCTACGAGCAGTACTTC.

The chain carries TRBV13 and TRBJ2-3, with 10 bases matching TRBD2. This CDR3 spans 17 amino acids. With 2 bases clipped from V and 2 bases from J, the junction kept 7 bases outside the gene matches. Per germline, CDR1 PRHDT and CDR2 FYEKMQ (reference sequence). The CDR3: CASSLKPGLAVTDTQYF. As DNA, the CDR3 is TGTGCCAGCAGCTTAAAACCTGGACTAGCGGTCACAGATACGCAGTATTTT.

The CDR3 sequence is CAWRPSGLIYEQYF. The DNA of the CDR3 is TGTGCCTGGAGACCATCGGGACTAATCTACGAGCAGTACTTC. V is TRBV30 and J is TRBJ2-7; TRBD2 agrees at 7 bases. V lost 3 bases, J lost 3 bases, and 8 bases stayed unmatched. Per germline, CDR1 GTSNPN and CDR2 SVGIG (reference sequence). This CDR3 has 14 residues.

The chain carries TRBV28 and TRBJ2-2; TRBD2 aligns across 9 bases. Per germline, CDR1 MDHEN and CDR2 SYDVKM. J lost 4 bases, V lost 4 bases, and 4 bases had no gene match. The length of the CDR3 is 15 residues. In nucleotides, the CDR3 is TGTGCCAGCAGTTCGTTAGCGGGAGCCACCGGGGAGCTGTTTTTT. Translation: CASSSLAGATGELFF.

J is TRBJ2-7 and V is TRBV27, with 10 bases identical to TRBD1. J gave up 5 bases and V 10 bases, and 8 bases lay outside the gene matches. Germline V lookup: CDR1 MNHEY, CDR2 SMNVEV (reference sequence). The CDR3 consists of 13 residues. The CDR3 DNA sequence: TGTGCCACCACCGGGACAGGGGACCACGAGCAGTACTTC. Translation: CATTGTGDHEQYF.

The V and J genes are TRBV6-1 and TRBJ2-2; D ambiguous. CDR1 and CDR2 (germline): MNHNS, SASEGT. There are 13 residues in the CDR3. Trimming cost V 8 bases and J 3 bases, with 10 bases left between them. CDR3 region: CASAARYTGELFF. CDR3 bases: TGTGCCAGCGCCGCCAGATACACCGGGGAGCTGTTTTTT.

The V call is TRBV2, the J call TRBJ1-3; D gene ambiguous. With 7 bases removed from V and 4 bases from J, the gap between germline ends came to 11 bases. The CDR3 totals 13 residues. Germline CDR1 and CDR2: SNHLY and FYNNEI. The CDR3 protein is CASMRGMGNTIYF. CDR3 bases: TGTGCCAGCATGAGAGGGATGGGAAACACCATATATTTT.

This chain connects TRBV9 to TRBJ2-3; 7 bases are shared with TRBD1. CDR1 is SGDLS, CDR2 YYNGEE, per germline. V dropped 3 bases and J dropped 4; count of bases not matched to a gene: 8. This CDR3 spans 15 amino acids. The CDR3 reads CASSASGTVADTQYF. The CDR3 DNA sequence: TGTGCCAGCAGCGCATCCGGGACAGTGGCAGATACGCAGTATTTT.

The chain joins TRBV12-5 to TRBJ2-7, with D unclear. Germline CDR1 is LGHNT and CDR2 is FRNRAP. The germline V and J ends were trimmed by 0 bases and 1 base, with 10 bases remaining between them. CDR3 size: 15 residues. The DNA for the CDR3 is TGTGCTAGTGGTTTGGTACGCCACAGTTCCTACGAGCAGTACTTC. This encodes CASGLVRHSSYEQYF.

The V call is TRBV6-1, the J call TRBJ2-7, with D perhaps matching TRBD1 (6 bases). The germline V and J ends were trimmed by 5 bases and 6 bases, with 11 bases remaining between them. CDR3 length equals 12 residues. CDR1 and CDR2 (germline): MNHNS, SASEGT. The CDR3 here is CASSKTGPEQYF. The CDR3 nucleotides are TGTGCCAGCAGTAAAACAGGGCCCGAGCAGTACTTC.

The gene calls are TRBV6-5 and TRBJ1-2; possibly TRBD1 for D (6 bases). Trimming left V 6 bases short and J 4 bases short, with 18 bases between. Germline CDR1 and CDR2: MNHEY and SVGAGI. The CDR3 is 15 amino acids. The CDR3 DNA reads TGTGCCAGCAGGACTGTACAGGGAAGGGGCTATGGCTACACCTTC. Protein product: CASRTVQGRGYGYTF.

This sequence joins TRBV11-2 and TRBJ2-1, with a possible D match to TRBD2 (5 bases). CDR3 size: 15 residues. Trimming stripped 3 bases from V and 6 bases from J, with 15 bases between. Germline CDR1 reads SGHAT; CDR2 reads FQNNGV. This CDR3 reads CASSLALGFPNEQFF. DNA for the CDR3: TGTGCCAGCAGCTTGGCACTAGGATTTCCCAATGAGCAGTTCTTC.